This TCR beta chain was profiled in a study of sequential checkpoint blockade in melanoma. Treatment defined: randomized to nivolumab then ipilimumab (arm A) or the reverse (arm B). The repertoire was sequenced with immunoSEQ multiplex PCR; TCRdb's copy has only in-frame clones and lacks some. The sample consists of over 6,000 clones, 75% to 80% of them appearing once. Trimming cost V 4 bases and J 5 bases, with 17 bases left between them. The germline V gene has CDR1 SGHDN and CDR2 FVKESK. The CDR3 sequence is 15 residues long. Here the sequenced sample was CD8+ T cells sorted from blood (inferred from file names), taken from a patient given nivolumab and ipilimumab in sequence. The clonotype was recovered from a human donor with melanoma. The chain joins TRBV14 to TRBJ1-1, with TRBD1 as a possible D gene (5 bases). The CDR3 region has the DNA TGTGCCAGCAGCCGCGGAGGGGCCCTTGGGACTGAAGCTTTCTTT. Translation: CASSRGGALGTEAFF.